These 17 T cell receptor beta chains share one sample of origin, sequenced in a study of PD-1 blockade in classical Hodgkin lymphoma. Following autologous stem cell transplantation, relapse occurred in every patient, and exposure to brentuximab vedotin varied. TCRdb keeps only in-frame clones here, not all; method: immunoSEQ multiplex PCR. The sample has about 50,000 clones, around 67% seen once. This specimen consisted of peripheral blood mononuclear cells (PBMCs), obtained before the second cycle of nivolumab. The receptors derive from a human donor with classical Hodgkin lymphoma.

J is TRBJ2-1 and V is TRBV25-1; TRBD2 aligns across 10 bases. The V and J ends lost 5 bases and 9 bases, in that order; junction bases with no gene match: 10. This CDR3 has 15 residues. Germline V gene lookup returns CDR1 MGHDK and CDR2 SYGVNS. CDR3 DNA sequence: TGTGCCAGCAGTCTTCTCAGCGGGAGGGAGAGTGAGCAGTTCTTC. Translation: CASSLLSGRESEQFF. The full variable domain, in which reference TRBV25-1 and TRBJ2-1 provide the parts outside the CDR3, is EADIYQTPRYLVIGTGKKITLECSQTMGHDKMYWYQQDPGMELHLIHYSYGVNSTEKGDLSSESTVSRIRTEHFPLTLESARPSHTSQYLCASSLLSGRESEQFFGPGTRLTVL.

This clone was observed a single time. The chain joins TRBV5-3 to TRBJ1-2, with D uncertain. TRBV5-3 is filed as an ORF, its function uncertain. Trimming shortened V by 8 bases and J by 5 bases, and 22 bases separated the two germline ends. This CDR3 spans 15 amino acids. The CDR3 DNA sequence: TGTGCCAGCAGCCAAGATCCCAAAGCGGGTTATGGCTACACCTTC. It codes for CASSQDPKAGYGYTF.

J is TRBJ1-5 and V is TRBV27; the match to TRBD1 covers 11 bases. The CDR3 consists of 16 residues. CDR1 and CDR2 (germline): MNHEY, SMNVEV (reference sequence). The junction had 8 bases not matched to a gene; V was cut back by 5 bases and J by 5 bases. In DNA form, the CDR3 reads TGTGCCAGCAGTCCCCGGACAGGGGGCGCGTATCAGCCCCAGCATTTT. It yields the protein CASSPRTGGAYQPQHF.

This clone has a single count. The chain couples TRBV27 to TRBJ2-3, with 9 bases fitting TRBD2. CDR1 and CDR2 (germline): MNHEY, SMNVEV (reference sequence). CDR3 length: 17 residues. The J segment lost 0 bases and the V segment lost 6 bases, leaving 10 bases of the junction unmatched. The CDR3 reads CASSKGRSGGSTDTQYF. The CDR3 nucleotides are TGTGCCAGCAGCAAAGGGCGTAGCGGGGGAAGCACAGATACGCAGTATTTT.

The chain has TRBV7-9 and TRBJ2-5; 7 bases fit TRBD1. The CDR3 length is 15 residues. J gave up 3 bases and V 5 bases, and 9 bases lay outside the gene matches. Germline V gives CDR1 SEHNR, CDR2 FQNEAQ (reference sequence). The CDR3 sequence: CASSLPGQKEETQYF. DNA for the CDR3: TGTGCCAGCAGCCTTCCGGGACAGAAGGAAGAGACCCAGTACTTC.

This clone was counted a few times. V usage is TRBV19 and J usage is TRBJ1-2; TRBD1 matches at 7 bases. The CDR3 covers 15 residues. With V trimmed by 7 bases and J by 1 base, 9 bases remained unmatched. Germline loops: CDR1 LNHDA, CDR2 SQIVND (reference sequence). CDR3 nucleotides: TGTGCCAGTAAGGAGAGACAGGGCTATAACTATGGCTACACCTTC. This translates into CASKERQGYNYGYTF. The variable domain in full, completed from reference TRBV19 and TRBJ1-2, reads DGGITQSPKYLFRKEGQNVTLSCEQNLNHDAMYWYRQDPGQGLRLIYYSQIVNDFQKGDIAEGYSVSREKKESFPLTVTSAQKNPTAFYLCASKERQGYNYGYTFGSGTRLTVV.

The V gene is TRBV7-2, the J gene TRBJ1-5; weak D call: TRBD1 (5 bases). Germline lookup yields CDR1 SGHTA and CDR2 FQGNSA. Between the trimmed V and J ends, which lost 2 bases and 5 bases, there was a span of 7 bases. This CDR3 region has 13 residues. CDR3 nucleotide sequence: TGTGCCAGCAGCTTATCCAGGGATCAGCCCCAGCATTTT. Protein product: CASSLSRDQPQHF.

This sequence joins TRBV18 and TRBJ2-3; TRBD2 matches at 16 bases. In germline, CDR1 is KGHSH, CDR2 LQKENI. The J segment lost 5 bases and the V segment lost 6 bases, leaving 8 bases of the junction unmatched. CDR3 size: 17 residues. CDR3 DNA: TGTGCCAGCTCCCCGGGACTAGCGGGAGGGCCAGTAGATACGCAGTATTTT. Encoded protein: CASSPGLAGGPVDTQYF. Full variable domain (missing parts from reference TRBV18 and TRBJ2-3): NAGVMQNPRHLVRRRGQEARLRCSPMKGHSHVYWYRQLPEEGLKFMVYLQKENIIDESGMPKERFSAEFPKEGPSILRIQQVVRGDSAAYFCASSPGLAGGPVDTQYFGPGTRLTVL.

This sequence joins TRBV5-1 and TRBJ1-1; 7 nucleotides match TRBD1. This CDR3 has 13 residues. V shed 2 bases and J 11 bases; nucleotides not matched to a gene: 9. Germline V gives CDR1 SGHRS, CDR2 YFSETQ. CDR3 amino acids: CASSFTRDREAFF. For the CDR3, the DNA is TGCGCCAGCAGCTTTACCCGGGACAGAGAGGCTTTCTTT.

This clone appeared once. The chain uses TRBV27 and TRBJ1-4, with TRBD1 matching over 9 bases. This CDR3 comprises 16 residues. Germline V gives CDR1 MNHEY, CDR2 SMNVEV (reference sequence). J lost 3 bases, V lost 5 bases, and 7 bases had no gene match. CDR3 bases: TGTGCCAGCAGTCTCCGGACAGGGGTATCTAATGAAAAACTGTTTTTT. Translating gives CASSLRTGVSNEKLFF.

This clone was counted between two and nine times. The chain employs TRBV18 and TRBJ1-3, with no clear D. The CDR3 is 14 amino acids. Germline-derived CDR1 and CDR2 are KGHSH and LQKENI. Trimming shortened V by 1 base and J by 0 bases, and 4 bases separated the two germline ends. CDR3 sequence: CASSPRGSGNTIYF. The CDR3 region has the DNA TGTGCCAGCTCACCACGGGGCTCTGGAAACACCATATATTTT.

The rearrangement joins TRBV28 to TRBJ1-1; D gene ambiguous. CDR3 length equals 10 residues. Trimming took 6 bases from V and 10 from J, leaving 9 bases between them. Germline V gene sequence: CDR1 MDHEN, CDR2 SYDVKM. In DNA, the CDR3 is TGTGCCAGCAGCCGAATGGTAGCTTTCTTT. Its translation: CASSRMVAFF.

The gene calls are TRBV7-9 and TRBJ2-3; D may be TRBD2 (5 bases). CDR1 SEHNR and CDR2 FQNEAQ come from the germline V gene (reference sequence). CDR3 size: 14 residues. The ends were cut back, 5 bases at V and 7 bases at J, with 16 bases in the middle. DNA for the CDR3: TGTGCCAGCAGCCCACCGTTCGTCGGGAATACGCAGTATTTT. Residues: CASSPPFVGNTQYF.

The chain is built from TRBV5-6 and TRBJ2-1, with D possibly matching TRBD2 (6 bases). The CDR3 consists of 13 residues. The germline CDR1 and CDR2 sequences are SGHDT and YYEEEE. V was pared by 1 base and J by 14 bases, with 16 bases between. The CDR3 here is CASSLSLAGREFF. CDR3 bases: TGTGCCAGCAGCTTGTCTCTCGCGGGAAGGGAGTTCTTC.

V is TRBV6-1 and J is TRBJ2-5, with a tentative D call TRBD1 (5 bases). Looked up from germline, CDR1 is MNHNS and CDR2 is SASEGT. The CDR3 covers 14 residues. Trimming shortened V by 3 bases and J by 4 bases, and 12 bases separated the two germline ends. CDR3 loop: CASSDRTSRETQYF. As DNA, the CDR3 is TGTGCCAGCAGTGATCGGACAAGTAGAGAGACCCAGTACTTC.

V and J are TRBV7-3 and TRBJ2-3; D remains ambiguous. Between the trimmed V and J ends, which lost 0 bases and 2 bases, there was a span of 6 bases. CDR1 is SGHTA, CDR2 FQGTGA, per germline. The CDR3 sequence is 14 residues long. The CDR3 DNA follows: TGTGCCAGCAGCTTAACCGCGTTCACAGATACGCAGTATTTT. As protein: CASSLTAFTDTQYF.

The chain uses TRBV5-1 and TRBJ1-2, with TRBD1 as a possible D gene (5 bases). This CDR3 comprises 16 residues. CDR1 is SGHRS and CDR2 is YFSETQ in the germline V gene. Trimming removed 0 bases at V and 4 bases at J, with 16 bases between. CDR3 in amino acids: CASSLALGQKGYGYTF. In nucleotides, the CDR3 is TGCGCCAGCAGCTTGGCCTTGGGGCAGAAAGGCTATGGCTACACCTTC.